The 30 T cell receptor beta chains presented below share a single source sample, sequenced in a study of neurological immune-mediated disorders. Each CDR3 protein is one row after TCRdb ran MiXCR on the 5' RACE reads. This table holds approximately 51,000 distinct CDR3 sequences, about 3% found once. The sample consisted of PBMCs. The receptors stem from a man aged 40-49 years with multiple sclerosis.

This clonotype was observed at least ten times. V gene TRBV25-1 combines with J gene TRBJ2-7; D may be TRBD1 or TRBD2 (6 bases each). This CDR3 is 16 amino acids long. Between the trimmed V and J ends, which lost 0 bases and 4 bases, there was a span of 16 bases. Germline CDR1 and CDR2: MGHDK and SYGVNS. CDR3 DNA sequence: TGTGCCAGCAGTGAATATAGAGGAGGGGGAAATTACGAGCAGTACTTC. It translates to CASSEYRGGGNYEQYF.

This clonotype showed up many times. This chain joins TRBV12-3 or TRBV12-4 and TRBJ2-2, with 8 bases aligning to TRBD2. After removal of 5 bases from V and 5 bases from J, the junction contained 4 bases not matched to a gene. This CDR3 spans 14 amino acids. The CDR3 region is CASSRTSWTGELFF. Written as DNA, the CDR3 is TGTGCCAGCAGTCGGACTAGCTGGACCGGGGAGCTGTTTTTT.

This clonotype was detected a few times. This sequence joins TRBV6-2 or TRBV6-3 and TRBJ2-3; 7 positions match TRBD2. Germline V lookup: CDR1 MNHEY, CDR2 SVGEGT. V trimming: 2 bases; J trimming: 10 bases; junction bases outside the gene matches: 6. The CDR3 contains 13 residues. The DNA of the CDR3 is TGTGCCAGCAGTTACGATACTAGCGCCGCGCAGTATTTT. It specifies CASSYDTSAAQYF.

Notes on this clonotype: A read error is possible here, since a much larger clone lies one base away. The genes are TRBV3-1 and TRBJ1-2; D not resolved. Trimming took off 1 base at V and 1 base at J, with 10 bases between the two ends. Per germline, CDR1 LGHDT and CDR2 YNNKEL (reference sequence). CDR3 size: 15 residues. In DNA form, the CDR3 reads TGTGCCAGCAGCCAAGGAGGTACGGTTAACTATGGCTACACCTTC. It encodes CASSQGGTVNYGYTF.

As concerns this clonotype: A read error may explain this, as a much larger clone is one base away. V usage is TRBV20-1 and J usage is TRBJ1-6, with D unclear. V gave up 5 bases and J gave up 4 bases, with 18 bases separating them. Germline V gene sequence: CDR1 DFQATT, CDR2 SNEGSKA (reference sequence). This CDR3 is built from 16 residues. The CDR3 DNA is TGCAGTGCTCTAGACGCCTCGTCAGAATATAATTCACCCCTCCACTTT. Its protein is CSALDASSEYNSPLHF.

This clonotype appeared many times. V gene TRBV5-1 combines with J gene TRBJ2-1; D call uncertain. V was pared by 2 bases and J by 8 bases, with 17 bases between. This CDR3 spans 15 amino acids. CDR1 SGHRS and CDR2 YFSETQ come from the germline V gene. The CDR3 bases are TGCGCCAGCAGCTTTGGCGGAGCCATCAGCGATGAGCAGTTCTTC. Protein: CASSFGGAISDEQFF.

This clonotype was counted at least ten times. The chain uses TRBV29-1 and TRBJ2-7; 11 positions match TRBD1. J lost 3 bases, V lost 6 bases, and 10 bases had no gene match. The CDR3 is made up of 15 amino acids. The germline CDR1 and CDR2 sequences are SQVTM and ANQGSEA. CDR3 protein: CSVLAGQGGYYEQYF. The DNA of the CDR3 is TGCAGCGTCCTCGCGGGACAGGGGGGATACTACGAGCAGTACTTC.

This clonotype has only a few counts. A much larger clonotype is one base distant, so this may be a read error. CDR3 DNA: TGTGCCAGCAGCCCGGGAATAACCTACGAGCAGTACTTC. Amino acids: CASSPGITYEQYF. The chain joins TRBV28 to TRBJ2-7, with D tentatively TRBD2 (5 bases). The CDR3 runs 13 residues. The germline CDR1 and CDR2 sequences are MDHEN and SYDVKM. Deletions cut 6 bases from V and 2 bases from J, with 11 bases between.

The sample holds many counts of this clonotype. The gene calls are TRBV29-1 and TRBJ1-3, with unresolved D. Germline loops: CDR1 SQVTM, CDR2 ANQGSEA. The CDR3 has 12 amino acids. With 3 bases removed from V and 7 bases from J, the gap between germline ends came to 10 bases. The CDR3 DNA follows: TGCAGCGTTGACGGAGGTGGGAACACCATATATTTT. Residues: CSVDGGGNTIYF.

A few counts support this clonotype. The CDR3 region is CASSKLAPGTDPNSGANVLTF. CDR3 DNA sequence: TGTGCCAGCAGTAAACTCGCCCCGGGGACAGACCCTAACTCTGGGGCCAACGTCCTGACTTTC. This chain joins TRBV12-3 or TRBV12-4 and TRBJ2-6, with 7 nucleotides matching TRBD1. This CDR3 has 21 amino acids. Germline trimming cut 5 bases from V and 0 bases from J; bases unmatched to any gene: 19.

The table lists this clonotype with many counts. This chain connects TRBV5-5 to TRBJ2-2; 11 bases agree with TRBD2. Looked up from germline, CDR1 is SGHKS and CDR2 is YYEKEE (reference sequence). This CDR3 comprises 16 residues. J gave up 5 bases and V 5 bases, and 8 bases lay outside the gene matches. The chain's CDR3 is CASSSLAGGRTGELFF. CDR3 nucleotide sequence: TGTGCCAGCAGTTCGCTAGCGGGGGGTCGGACCGGGGAGCTGTTTTTT.

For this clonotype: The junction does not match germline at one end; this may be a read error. The DNA of the CDR3 is TGTGCCAGCAGTTCCTCAGGGTCATTTTCACCCCTCAACTTT. It specifies CASSSSGSFSPLNF. The V and J genes are TRBV6-5 and TRBJ1-6, with D possibly TRBD1 on 5 matching bases. The germline gives CDR1 MNHEY, CDR2 SVGAGI. This CDR3 region has 14 residues.

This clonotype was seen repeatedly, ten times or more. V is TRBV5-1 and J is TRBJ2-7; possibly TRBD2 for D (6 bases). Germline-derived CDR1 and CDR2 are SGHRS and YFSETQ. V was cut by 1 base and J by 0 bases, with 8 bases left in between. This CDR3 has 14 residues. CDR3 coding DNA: TGCGCCAGCAGCTTGTCGGGGGACTCCTACGAGCAGTACTTC. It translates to CASSLSGDSYEQYF.

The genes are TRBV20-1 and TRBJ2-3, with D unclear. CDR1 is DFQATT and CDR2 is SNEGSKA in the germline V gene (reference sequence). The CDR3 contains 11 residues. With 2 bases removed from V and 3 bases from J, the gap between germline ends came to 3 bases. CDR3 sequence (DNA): TGCAGTGCTAGAAGAACAGATACGCAGTATTTT. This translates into CSARRTDTQYF.

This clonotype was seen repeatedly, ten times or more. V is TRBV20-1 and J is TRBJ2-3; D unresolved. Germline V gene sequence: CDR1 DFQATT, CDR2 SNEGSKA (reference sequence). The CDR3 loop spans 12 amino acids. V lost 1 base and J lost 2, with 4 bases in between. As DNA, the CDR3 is TGCAGTGCTAGAGGGTTCACAGATACGCAGTATTTT. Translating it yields CSARGFTDTQYF.

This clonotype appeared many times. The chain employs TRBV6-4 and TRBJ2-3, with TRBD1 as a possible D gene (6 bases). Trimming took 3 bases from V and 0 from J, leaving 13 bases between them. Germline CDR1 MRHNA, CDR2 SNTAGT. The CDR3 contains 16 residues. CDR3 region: CASSETTGFSTDTQYF. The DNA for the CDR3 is TGTGCCAGCAGTGAGACGACAGGATTTAGCACAGATACGCAGTATTTT.

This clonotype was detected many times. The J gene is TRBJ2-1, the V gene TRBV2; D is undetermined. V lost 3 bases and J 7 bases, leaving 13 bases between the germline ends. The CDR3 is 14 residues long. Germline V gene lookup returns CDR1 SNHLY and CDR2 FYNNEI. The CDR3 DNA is TGTGCCAGCAGTGATGGCAGCGTTTTTAATGAGCAGTTCTTC. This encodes CASSDGSVFNEQFF. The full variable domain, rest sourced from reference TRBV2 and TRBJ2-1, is EPEVTQTPSHQVTQMGQEVILRCVPISNHLYFYWYRQILGQKVEFLVSFYNNEISEKSEIFDDQFSVERPDGSNFTLKIRSTKLEDSAMYFCASSDGSVFNEQFFGPGTRLTVL.

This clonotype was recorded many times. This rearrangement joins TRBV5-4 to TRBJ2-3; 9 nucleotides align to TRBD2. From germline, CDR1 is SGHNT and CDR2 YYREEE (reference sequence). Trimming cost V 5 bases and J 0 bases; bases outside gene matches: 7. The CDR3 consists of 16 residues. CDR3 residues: CASSTGLALSTDTQYF. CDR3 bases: TGTGCCAGCAGTACAGGACTAGCGCTTAGCACAGATACGCAGTATTTT.

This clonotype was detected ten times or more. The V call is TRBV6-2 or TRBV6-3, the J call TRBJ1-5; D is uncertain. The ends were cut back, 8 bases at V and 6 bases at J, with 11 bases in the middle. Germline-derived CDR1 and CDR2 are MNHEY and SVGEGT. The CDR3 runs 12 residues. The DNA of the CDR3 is TGTGCCAGCGGCTGGGGAGGTCAGCCCCAGCATTTT. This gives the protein CASGWGGQPQHF.

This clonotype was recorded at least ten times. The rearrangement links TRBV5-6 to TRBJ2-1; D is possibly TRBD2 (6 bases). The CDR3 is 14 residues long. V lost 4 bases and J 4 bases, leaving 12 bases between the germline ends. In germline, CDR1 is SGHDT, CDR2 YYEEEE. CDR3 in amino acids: CASSMRTTYNEQFF. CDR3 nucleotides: TGTGCCAGCAGCATGCGGACTACTTACAATGAGCAGTTCTTC.

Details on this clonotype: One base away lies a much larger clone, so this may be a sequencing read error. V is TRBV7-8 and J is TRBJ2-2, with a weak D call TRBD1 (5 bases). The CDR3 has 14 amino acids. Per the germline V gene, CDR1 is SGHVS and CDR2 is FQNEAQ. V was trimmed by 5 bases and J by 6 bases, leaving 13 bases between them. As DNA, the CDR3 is TGTGCCAGCAGCCCAACAGGCCTCGCCGGGGAGCTGTTTTTT. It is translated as CASSPTGLAGELFF.

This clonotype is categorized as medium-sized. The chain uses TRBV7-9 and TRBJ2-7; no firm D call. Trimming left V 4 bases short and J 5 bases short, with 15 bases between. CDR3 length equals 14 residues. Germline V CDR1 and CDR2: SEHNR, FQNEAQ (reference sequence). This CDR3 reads CASSSDLSENEQYF. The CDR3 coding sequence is TGTGCCAGCAGCTCGGATTTGTCGGAGAACGAGCAGTACTTC.

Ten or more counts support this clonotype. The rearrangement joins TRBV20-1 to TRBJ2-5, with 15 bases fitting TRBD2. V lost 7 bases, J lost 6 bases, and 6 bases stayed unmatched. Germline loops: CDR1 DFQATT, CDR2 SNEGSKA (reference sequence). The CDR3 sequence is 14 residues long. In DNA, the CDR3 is TGCAGTGTAGGACTAGCGGGGGGGTTACAGACCCAGTACTTC. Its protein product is CSVGLAGGLQTQYF.

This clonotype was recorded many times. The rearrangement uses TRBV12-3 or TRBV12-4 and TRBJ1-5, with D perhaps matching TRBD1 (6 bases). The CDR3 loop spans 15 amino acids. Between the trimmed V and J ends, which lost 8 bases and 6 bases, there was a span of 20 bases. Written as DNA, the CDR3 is TGTGCCAGCTCCCTATCACCGGGGGCGGGTCAGCCCCAGCATTTT. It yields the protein CASSLSPGAGQPQHF.

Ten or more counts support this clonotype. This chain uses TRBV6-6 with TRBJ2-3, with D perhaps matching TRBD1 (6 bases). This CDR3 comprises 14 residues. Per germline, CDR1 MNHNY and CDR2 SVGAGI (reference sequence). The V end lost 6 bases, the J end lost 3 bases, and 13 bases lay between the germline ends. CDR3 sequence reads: CASSQDRRTDTQYF. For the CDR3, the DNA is TGTGCCAGCAGCCAGGACAGACGAACAGATACGCAGTATTTT.

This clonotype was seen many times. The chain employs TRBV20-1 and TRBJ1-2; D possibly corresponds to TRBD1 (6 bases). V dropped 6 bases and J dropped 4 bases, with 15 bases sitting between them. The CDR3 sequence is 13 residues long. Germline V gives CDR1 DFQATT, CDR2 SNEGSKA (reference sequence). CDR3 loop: CSAIRTAAYGYTF. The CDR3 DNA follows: TGCAGTGCGATCAGGACAGCTGCCTATGGCTACACCTTC.

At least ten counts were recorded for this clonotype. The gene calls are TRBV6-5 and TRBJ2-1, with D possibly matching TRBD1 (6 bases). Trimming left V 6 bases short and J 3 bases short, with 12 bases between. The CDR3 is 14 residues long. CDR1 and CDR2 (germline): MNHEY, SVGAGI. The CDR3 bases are TGTGCCAGCAGGAAGACAGGACGCTACAATGAGCAGTTCTTC. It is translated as CASRKTGRYNEQFF.

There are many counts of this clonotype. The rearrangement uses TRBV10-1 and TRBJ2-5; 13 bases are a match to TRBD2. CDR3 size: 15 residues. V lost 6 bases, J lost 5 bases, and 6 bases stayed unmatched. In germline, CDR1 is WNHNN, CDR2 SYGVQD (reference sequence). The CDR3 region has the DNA TGCGCCAGCAGCGGCGGGACTAGCGGGGCCGAGACCCAGTACTTC. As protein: CASSGGTSGAETQYF.

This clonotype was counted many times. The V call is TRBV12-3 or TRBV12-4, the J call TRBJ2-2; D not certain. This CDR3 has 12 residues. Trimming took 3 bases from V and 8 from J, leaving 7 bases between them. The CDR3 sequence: CASSFFGGELFF. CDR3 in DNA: TGTGCCAGCAGTTTCTTTGGAGGGGAGCTGTTTTTT.

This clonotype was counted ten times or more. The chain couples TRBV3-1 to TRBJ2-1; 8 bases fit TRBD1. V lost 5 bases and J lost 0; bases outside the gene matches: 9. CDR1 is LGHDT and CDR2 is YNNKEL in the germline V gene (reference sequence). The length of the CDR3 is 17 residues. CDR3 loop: CASSESGTGPSYNEQFF. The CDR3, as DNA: TGTGCCAGCAGCGAATCCGGGACAGGTCCCTCCTACAATGAGCAGTTCTTC.